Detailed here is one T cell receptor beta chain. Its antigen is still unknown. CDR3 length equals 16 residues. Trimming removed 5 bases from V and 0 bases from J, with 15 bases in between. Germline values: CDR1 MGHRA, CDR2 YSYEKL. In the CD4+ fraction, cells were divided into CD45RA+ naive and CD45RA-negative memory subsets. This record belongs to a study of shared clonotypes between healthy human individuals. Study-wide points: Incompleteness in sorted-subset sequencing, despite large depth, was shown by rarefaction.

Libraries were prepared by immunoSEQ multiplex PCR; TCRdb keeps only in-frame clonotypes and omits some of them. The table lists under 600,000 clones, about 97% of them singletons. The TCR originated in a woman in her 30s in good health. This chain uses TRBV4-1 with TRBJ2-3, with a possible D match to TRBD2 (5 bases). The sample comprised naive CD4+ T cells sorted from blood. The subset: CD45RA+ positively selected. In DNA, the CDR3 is TGCGCCAGCAGCGTCGGGGTGATCTCTAGCACAGATACGCAGTATTTT. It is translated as CASSVGVISSTDTQYF.